A selection of T cell receptor beta chains follows, all from one sample in a study of cytomegalovirus exposure and HLA in healthy donors. The method was immunoSEQ multiplex PCR; TCRdb's version includes in-frame clones alone and lacks a portion of them. The data contain 150,000 to 250,000 clones, more than 65% of them singletons. The sequenced sample was PBMCs. The origin of the receptors is a girl under 18 in good health and CMV-seropositive. Each CDR3 is given with its conserved first and last residue. Each record gives: D gene, V gene, J gene, clone size, CDR3 protein, CDR3 DNA. D genes are given only for firm matches. The size field is filled for only some rows; it gives once, few, many or a size class.

>NA|TRBV11-2|TRBJ2-5|NA
CASSLHGGETQYF
TGTGCCAGCAGCTTACACGGGGGAGAGACCCAGTACTTC
>NA|TRBV5-1|TRBJ2-7|NA
CASSDYYEQYF
TGCGCCAGCAGCGACTACTACGAGCAGTACTTC
>TRBD1|TRBV7-9|TRBJ2-7|few
CASSLGQPSYEQYF
TGTGCCAGCAGCTTGGGACAGCCCTCCTACGAGCAGTACTTC
>TRBD1|TRBV4-3|TRBJ1-1|NA
CASSQEGTGARTEAFF
TGCGCCAGCAGCCAAGAGGGGACAGGGGCGAGAACTGAAGCTTTCTTT
>TRBD1|TRBV10-1|TRBJ1-2|NA
CASSAVTGTVGGYTF
TGCGCCAGCAGTGCCGTGACCGGGACAGTGGGCGGCTACACCTTC
>NA|TRBV5-4|TRBJ1-1|NA
CASSLDTNTEAFF
TGTGCCAGCAGCTTGGACACGAACACTGAAGCTTTCTTT
>TRBD2|TRBV9|TRBJ2-5|few
CASSVDHSGGAGKTQYF
TGTGCCAGCAGCGTAGATCATAGCGGGGGGGCCGGGAAGACCCAGTACTTC
>TRBD1|TRBV10-1|TRBJ2-7|few
CASSESGTGVGEQYF
TGCGCCAGCAGTGAGTCGGGGACAGGGGTCGGTGAGCAGTACTTC
>TRBD1|TRBV19|TRBJ2-7|NA
CASSMGTGGYEQYF
TGTGCCAGTAGTATGGGAACAGGGGGCTACGAGCAGTACTTC
>NA|TRBV7-9|TRBJ2-5|once
CASLKSYSETQYF
TGTGCCAGCTTGAAGTCGTACTCCGAGACCCAGTACTTC
>NA|TRBV19|TRBJ1-2|NA
CASLTENYGYTF
TGTGCCAGTCTGACAGAAAACTATGGCTACACCTTC
>NA|TRBV10-3|TRBJ2-7|once
CATQEEGAAVHEQYF
TGTGCCACCCAGGAGGAGGGGGCTGCTGTGCACGAGCAGTACTTC
>NA|TRBV5-6|TRBJ2-3|NA
CASLWRTGTDTQYF
TGTGCCAGCTTATGGCGCACAGGCACAGATACGCAGTATTTT
>NA|TRBV10-3|TRBJ1-1|NA
CAIRGGDTEAFF
TGTGCCATCAGGGGGGGGGACACTGAAGCTTTCTTT
>TRBD2|TRBV13|TRBJ2-3|few
CASSYGLAGEFDTQYF
TGTGCCAGCAGCTACGGACTAGCGGGGGAATTTGATACGCAGTATTTT
>NA|TRBV10-3|TRBJ1-4|few
CAISESSTTNEKLFF
TGTGCCATCAGTGAGTCCAGTACCACTAATGAAAAACTGTTTTTT
>TRBD1|TRBV2|TRBJ1-2|NA
CASRPGGGYTF
TGTGCCAGCAGACCAGGGGGAGGCTACACCTTC
>NA|TRBV21-1|TRBJ2-7|NA
CASKYDRGLLAHEQYF
TGTGCCAGCAAATACGACAGGGGGCTACTCGCCCACGAGCAGTACTTC
>NA|TRBV29-1|TRBJ2-3|NA
CSVEGPLATDTQYF
TGCAGCGTCGAAGGGCCTCTAGCAACAGATACGCAGTATTTT
>TRBD2|TRBV27|TRBJ2-3|NA
CASSWGLAGGSRSTDTQYF
TGTGCCAGCAGCTGGGGACTAGCGGGGGGCAGTCGTAGCACAGATACGCAGTATTTT
>TRBD1|TRBV7-9|TRBJ1-4|NA
CASSPIGTGDEKLFF
TGTGCCAGCAGCCCGATAGGGACAGGGGACGAAAAACTGTTTTTT
>TRBD1|TRBV5-1|TRBJ2-5|NA
CASSSSTGGQETQYF
TGCGCCAGCAGCTCGTCGACAGGGGGCCAAGAGACCCAGTACTTC
>TRBD1|TRBV5-1|TRBJ1-1|few
CASSSGQPNTEAFF
TGCGCCAGCAGCTCGGGACAGCCGAACACTGAAGCTTTCTTT
>NA|TRBV4-3|TRBJ1-1|NA
CASSQDSTANTEAFF
TGCGCCAGCAGCCAAGATTCGACAGCCAACACTGAAGCTTTCTTT
>TRBD2|TRBV10-1|TRBJ2-5|few
CASSEKRGHPGTQYF
TGCGCCAGCAGTGAGAAGCGGGGGCATCCTGGGACCCAGTACTTC
>TRBD1|TRBV13|TRBJ1-2|NA
CASSSDRGDYGYTF
TGTGCCAGCAGCTCCGACAGGGGGGACTATGGCTACACCTTC
>TRBD1|TRBV2|TRBJ1-1|few
CASVLDRVSTEAFF
TGTGCCAGCGTTCTGGACAGGGTCAGCACTGAAGCTTTCTTT